This entry is about one TCR beta chain. This entry comes from a study of blood T cell repertoires in COVID-19. About the study: The origin of the acute and convalescent COVID-19 samples was the United States, Italy and Spain. The analysed material was cDNA or gDNA that came from T cells, B-cell-depleted T cells, or PBMCs.

Germline CDR1 LGHNA, CDR2 YNFKEQ. With V trimmed by 0 bases and J by 4 bases, 5 bases remained unmatched. This CDR3 has 15 residues. Per the original methods: Using reference gene primer amplification, nucleated cell counts were estimated. Some clones are missing from TCRdb's copy, which holds only in-frame ones; the method was immunoSEQ multiplex PCR. V and J calls and clone size follow that table, whereas D and trimming were derived from the DNA. Of tens of thousands of clones listed, roughly 90% were seen once; the top ten hold roughly 4%. V and J are TRBV4-2 and TRBJ2-5, with TRBD1 matching 7 bases. The TCR originated in a human donor in a cohort sampled during active COVID-19. Sequencing was performed on peripheral blood. The CDR3 spells CASSQDLGGRETQYF. CDR3 coding DNA: TGTGCCAGCAGCCAAGATCTAGGGGGCCGAGAGACCCAGTACTTC.